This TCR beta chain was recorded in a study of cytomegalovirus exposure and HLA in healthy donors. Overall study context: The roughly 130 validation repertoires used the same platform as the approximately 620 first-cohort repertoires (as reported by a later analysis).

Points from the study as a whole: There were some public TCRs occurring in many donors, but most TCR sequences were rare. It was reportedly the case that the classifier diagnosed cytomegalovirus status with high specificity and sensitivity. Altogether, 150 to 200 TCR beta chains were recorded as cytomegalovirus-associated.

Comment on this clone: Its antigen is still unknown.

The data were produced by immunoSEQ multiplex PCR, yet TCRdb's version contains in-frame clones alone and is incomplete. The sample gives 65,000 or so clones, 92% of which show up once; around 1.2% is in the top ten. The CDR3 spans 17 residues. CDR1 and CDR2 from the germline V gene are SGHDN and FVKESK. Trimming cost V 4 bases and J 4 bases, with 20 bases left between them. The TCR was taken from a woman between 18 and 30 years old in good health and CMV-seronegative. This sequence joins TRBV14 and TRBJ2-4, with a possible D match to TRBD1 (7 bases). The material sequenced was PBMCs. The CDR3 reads CASSPFLGGGKKNIQYF. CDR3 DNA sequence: TGTGCCAGCAGCCCCTTCTTAGGGGGCGGGAAGAAAAACATTCAGTACTTC.